The 15 T cell receptor beta chains in this list originate from one sample, sequenced in a study of T cell changes during pregnancy in multiple sclerosis. Clones were sequenced by immunoSEQ multiplex PCR, and TCRdb holds only the in-frame ones, with some missing. The sample includes some 80,000 clones, about 94% of them seen just once. The starting material was peripheral blood, obtained in the third trimester of pregnancy. These receptors were taken from a female donor with multiple sclerosis, enrolled in a pregnancy study.

The chain recombines TRBV7-9 with TRBJ2-7; tentative D call: TRBD2 (5 bases). Trimming cost V 5 bases and J 3 bases, with 8 bases left between them. The CDR3 covers 12 residues. From germline, CDR1 is SEHNR and CDR2 FQNEAQ (reference sequence). CDR3 sequence reads: CASSGRDYEQYF. The CDR3 DNA sequence: TGTGCCAGCAGCGGCCGGGACTACGAGCAGTACTTC.

The chain joins TRBV28 to TRBJ2-7; 9 nucleotides line up with TRBD2. The CDR3 length is 14 residues. Losses at the gene ends were 2 bases for V and 4 bases for J; bases not matched to a gene: 3. Germline CDR1 MDHEN, CDR2 SYDVKM. CDR3 DNA: TGTGCCAGCAGTTTAGCGGGGGGGGGTTACGAGCAGTACTTC. Protein: CASSLAGGGYEQYF.

The gene calls are TRBV7-3 and TRBJ2-1; 8 bases map to TRBD1. Trimming took 2 bases from V and 0 from J; bases not matched to a gene: 3. From germline, CDR1 is SGHTA and CDR2 FQGTGA. This CDR3 comprises 16 residues. The DNA of the CDR3 is TGTGCCAGCAGCTTACTCGGACAGGGCTCCTACAATGAGCAGTTCTTC. Translation: CASSLLGQGSYNEQFF.

This clone was counted once. The chain combines TRBV5-1 with TRBJ2-2; 7 bases align to TRBD1. Per the germline V gene, CDR1 is SGHRS and CDR2 is YFSETQ. V lost 1 base, J lost 7 bases, and 4 bases stayed unmatched. The CDR3 runs to 14 residues. CDR3: CASSLTGDLGELFF. DNA for the CDR3: TGCGCCAGCAGCTTGACAGGGGATCTCGGGGAGCTGTTTTTT.

This clone was observed once. This chain connects TRBV7-8 to TRBJ1-1, with D unclear. The CDR3 spans 11 residues. CDR1 is SGHVS, CDR2 FQNEAQ, per germline. The V and J ends lost 5 bases and 11 bases respectively, with 12 bases between them. The CDR3 DNA reads TGTGCCAGCAGCGAGGGTGGCGTGGCTTTCTTT. Its translation: CASSEGGVAFF.

The chain joins TRBV29-1 to TRBJ2-5, with 8 bases that match TRBD1. The CDR3 is made up of 18 amino acids. Germline assignment: CDR1 SQVTM and CDR2 ANQGSEA. V dropped 8 bases and J dropped 9; count of bases not matched to a gene: 29. The CDR3 DNA reads TGCAGCCATGGGATAGAAGGGGCAGGGGGCACGGGAAGAGAAGCCCAGTACTTC. Translating it yields CSHGIEGAGGTGREAQYF.

The gene calls are TRBV19 and TRBJ2-7; D remains ambiguous. CDR3 length: 14 amino acids. Trimming pared 5 bases from V and 0 bases from J, leaving 11 bases between. CDR1 is LNHDA, CDR2 SQIVND, per germline (reference sequence). The chain's CDR3 is CASSPSRSSYEQYF. CDR3 nucleotides: TGTGCCAGTAGTCCCTCACGGAGCTCCTACGAGCAGTACTTC.

This sequence joins TRBV10-1 and TRBJ1-1; tentatively, D is TRBD1 (5 bases). The CDR3 consists of 14 residues. CDR1 and CDR2 from the germline V gene are WNHNN and SYGVQD (reference sequence). V lost 6 bases to trimming and J lost 0 bases, with 11 bases between them. Here the CDR3 DNA reads TGCGCCAGCAGCGCGGGACGGGTGAACACTGAAGCTTTCTTT. Translation: CASSAGRVNTEAFF.

The chain is built from TRBV5-6 and TRBJ2-7, with a weak D call TRBD2 (6 bases). Germline lookup yields CDR1 SGHDT and CDR2 YYEEEE. The CDR3 loop spans 15 amino acids. V lost 6 bases, J lost 5 bases, and 21 bases lay in between. For the CDR3, the DNA is TGTGCCAGCAATTTTCAGGGACTCCGGGGCAACGAGCAGTACTTC. Its protein is CASNFQGLRGNEQYF.

V usage is TRBV7-9 and J usage is TRBJ2-1; a possible D gene is TRBD2 (6 bases). Trimming took 0 bases from V and 11 from J, leaving 11 bases between them. The CDR3 is 13 amino acids. Germline V gives CDR1 SEHNR, CDR2 FQNEAQ (reference sequence). CDR3 in DNA: TGTGCCAGCAGCTTAGCGGGACTTAATAAGCAGTTCTTC. It codes for CASSLAGLNKQFF.

A single count supports this clone. This sequence joins TRBV7-9 and TRBJ2-5; 7 bases are shared with TRBD1. The length of the CDR3 is 13 residues. From germline, CDR1 is SEHNR and CDR2 FQNEAQ (reference sequence). V gave up 5 bases and J gave up 2 bases; unmatched junction bases: 2. CDR3 protein: CASSRTGQETQYF. Written as DNA, the CDR3 is TGTGCCAGCAGCCGGACAGGACAAGAGACCCAGTACTTC.

The chain links TRBV6-5 to TRBJ2-2; 7 nucleotides agree with TRBD2. Germline assignment: CDR1 MNHEY and CDR2 SVGAGI. CDR3 size: 15 residues. After removal of 0 bases from V and 5 bases from J, the junction contained 3 bases not matched to a gene. DNA for the CDR3: TGTGCCAGCAGTTACTCCAGCGGGGCGACCGGGGAGCTGTTTTTT. Translating it yields CASSYSSGATGELFF.

V is TRBV7-6 and J is TRBJ2-1; the match to TRBD2 covers 10 bases. V trimming: 5 bases; J trimming: 7 bases; junction bases outside the gene matches: 5. Looked up from germline, CDR1 is SGHVS and CDR2 is FNYEAQ. CDR3 size: 14 residues. The CDR3 here is CASSPSGGANEQFF. CDR3 DNA: TGTGCCAGCAGCCCGAGCGGGGGGGCAAATGAGCAGTTCTTC.

This chain uses TRBV6-5 with TRBJ1-2; the match to TRBD1 covers 10 bases. Losses at the gene ends were 2 bases for V and 2 bases for J; bases not matched to a gene: 5. Germline assignment: CDR1 MNHEY and CDR2 SVGAGI. This CDR3 comprises 16 residues. The CDR3: CASSYTGTGVNYGYTF. The CDR3 DNA follows: TGTGCCAGCAGTTACACTGGGACAGGGGTAAACTATGGCTACACCTTC.

This clone has only one observation. The chain is built from TRBV6-6 and TRBJ2-7; D might be TRBD1 (6 bases). V lost 7 bases to trimming and J lost 3 bases, with 10 bases between them. From germline, CDR1 is MNHNY and CDR2 SVGAGI (reference sequence). The CDR3 length is 12 residues. The CDR3 DNA reads TGTGCCAGCAACGGACAGTTCTACGAGCAGTACTTC. Translated, it gives CASNGQFYEQYF.